A single sample is the source of the 30 T cell receptor beta chains below, sequenced in a study of shared clonotypes between healthy human individuals. Libraries were prepared by immunoSEQ multiplex PCR; TCRdb keeps only in-frame clonotypes and omits some of them. The sample carries about 980,000 clones, less than 85% recorded once. Sequenced sample: memory CD4+ T cells sorted from blood. Indicated subset: CD45RA-negative fraction. The receptors here all came from a young man in good health.

The chain couples TRBV5-1 to TRBJ2-2; 7 bases are shared with TRBD1. Germline trimming cut 3 bases from V and 3 bases from J; bases unmatched to any gene: 5. CDR3 length: 15 amino acids. The V gene's germline CDR1 is SGHRS and CDR2 YFSETQ. The CDR3 spells CASSSGQVYTGELFF. CDR3 DNA sequence: TGCGCCAGCAGCTCTGGACAGGTGTACACCGGGGAGCTGTTTTTT.

The chain recombines TRBV9 with TRBJ2-1, with 10 bases identical to TRBD1. The ends lost 3 bases at V and 9 bases at J; junction bases unmatched: 6. The CDR3 is 14 residues long. Germline lookup yields CDR1 SGDLS and CDR2 YYNGEE. CDR3 nucleotides: TGTGCCAGCAGCGCGGGACAGGGGAGCTTTGAGCAGTTCTTC. Translating gives CASSAGQGSFEQFF.

J is TRBJ2-7 and V is TRBV6-5, with TRBD2 matching over 7 bases. Per the germline V gene, CDR1 is MNHEY and CDR2 is SVGAGI. Trimming cost V 10 bases and J 4 bases; bases outside gene matches: 4. The CDR3 loop spans 11 amino acids. The CDR3 nucleotides are TGTGCCACCGGGAGGCGGTACGAGCAGTACTTC. Its translation is CATGRRYEQYF.

Here the CDR3 reads CAWSVGGFGETQYF. CDR3 DNA: TGTGCCTGGAGTGTAGGAGGGTTCGGAGAGACCCAGTACTTC. The chain employs TRBV30 and TRBJ2-5; D may be TRBD2 (6 bases). The CDR3 has 14 residues. Germline CDR1 is GTSNPN and CDR2 is SVGIG (reference sequence). V gave up 0 bases and J gave up 4 bases, with 12 bases separating them.

The rearrangement joins TRBV28 to TRBJ2-4, with 11 bases fitting TRBD2. The junction had 6 bases not matched to a gene; V was cut back by 5 bases and J by 0 bases. Germline V CDR1 and CDR2: MDHEN, SYDVKM. The CDR3 contains 17 residues. CDR3 loop: CASSPITSGGAKNIQYF. CDR3 sequence (DNA): TGTGCCAGCAGTCCGATAACTAGCGGGGGAGCCAAAAACATTCAGTACTTC.

Points on this clone: A read error may explain this, as a much larger clone is one base away. This chain joins TRBV7-2 and TRBJ2-2; D remains ambiguous. Germline V CDR1 and CDR2: SGHTA, FQGNSA. V lost 4 bases and J lost 5, with 5 bases in between. The CDR3 sequence is 12 residues long. CDR3 in amino acids: CASSYRTGELFF. In DNA form, the CDR3 reads TGTGCCAGCAGCTACCGGACCGGGGAGCTGTTTTTT.

The chain employs TRBV5-4 and TRBJ1-4; D is unclear. Trimming shortened V by 4 bases and J by 1 base, and 14 bases separated the two germline ends. CDR3 size: 16 residues. The germline CDR1 and CDR2 sequences are SGHNT and YYREEE (reference sequence). The CDR3 nucleotides are TGTGCCAGCAGCCACCGGCTCACGCAAACTAATGAAAAACTGTTTTTT. The encoded protein is CASSHRLTQTNEKLFF.

The chain joins TRBV11-2 to TRBJ2-7; D not certain. The germline V and J ends were trimmed by 5 bases and 2 bases, with 13 bases remaining between them. This CDR3 is 14 amino acids long. CDR1 SGHAT and CDR2 FQNNGV come from the germline V gene. The CDR3 spells CASSRRVDAYEQYF. Written as DNA, the CDR3 is TGTGCCAGCAGCCGTCGGGTTGACGCCTACGAGCAGTACTTC.

The chain is built from TRBV6-5 and TRBJ2-7, with D possibly being TRBD1 (5 bases). Germline CDR1 MNHEY, CDR2 SVGAGI. The CDR3 is 13 amino acids. V was trimmed by 8 bases and J by 0 bases, leaving 11 bases between them. The CDR3 bases are TGTGCCAGCGTTCCAGGGATCTCCTACGAGCAGTACTTC. Residues: CASVPGISYEQYF.

V is TRBV5-1 and J is TRBJ1-1; perhaps TRBD1 as D (5 bases). The length of the CDR3 is 15 residues. Trimming stripped 0 bases from V and 1 base from J, with 10 bases between. CDR1 and CDR2 from the germline V gene are SGHRS and YFSETQ. CDR3 nucleotides: TGCGCCAGCAGCTTGGAGCGGACACCGAACACTGAAGCTTTCTTT. Its protein is CASSLERTPNTEAFF.

The chain is built from TRBV27 and TRBJ1-2; a possible D gene is TRBD1 (5 bases). The CDR3 contains 13 residues. Germline V CDR1 and CDR2: MNHEY, SMNVEV (reference sequence). The ends were cut back, 5 bases at V and 2 bases at J, with 9 bases in the middle. CDR3: CASSNRDNYGYTF. The CDR3 DNA reads TGTGCCAGCAGTAACCGGGACAACTATGGCTACACCTTC.

This rearrangement joins TRBV7-8 to TRBJ2-7; D unresolved. Germline V gene lookup returns CDR1 SGHVS and CDR2 FQNEAQ. Trimming removed 5 bases at V and 0 bases at J, with 17 bases between. The CDR3 runs 16 residues. In DNA form, the CDR3 reads TGTGCCAGCAGCCGCTTTATGCCGACGGGCTCCTACGAGCAGTACTTC. As protein: CASSRFMPTGSYEQYF.

CDR3 nucleotides: TGTGCCAGCAGTTTGACGGGAATGTCGGGCTACACCTTC. Translating gives CASSLTGMSGYTF. The rearrangement joins TRBV27 to TRBJ1-2; D is uncertain. CDR1 is MNHEY, CDR2 SMNVEV, per germline (reference sequence). There are 13 residues in the CDR3. V lost 3 bases to trimming and J lost 8 bases, with 13 bases between them.

This sequence joins TRBV6-5 and TRBJ1-2; D gene ambiguous. The CDR3 loop spans 14 amino acids. V shed 2 bases and J shed 3 bases, with 10 bases lying between them. CDR1 is MNHEY, CDR2 SVGAGI, per germline. In DNA form, the CDR3 reads TGTGCCAGCAGTTACGGTGCAAATTACTATGGCTACACCTTC. Protein: CASSYGANYYGYTF.

This clone occurred a few times. V usage is TRBV4-1 and J usage is TRBJ1-4; unclear D gene. V dropped 4 bases and J dropped 8 bases, with 17 bases sitting between them. Germline V gene data show CDR1 as MGHRA and CDR2 as YSYEKL. The CDR3 is made up of 15 amino acids. CDR3 sequence reads: CASSLRNGLGEKLFF. The CDR3 nucleotides read TGCGCCAGCAGCCTGAGGAATGGCCTCGGGGAAAAACTGTTTTTT.

This chain uses TRBV18 with TRBJ1-1; no definite D call. Trimming cost V 3 bases and J 2 bases, with 16 bases left between them. The CDR3 covers 16 residues. The germline gives CDR1 KGHSH, CDR2 LQKENI. The CDR3 DNA is TGTGCCAGCTCACCGGTTAATGGCCTTATAAACACTGAAGCTTTCTTT. Translating gives CASSPVNGLINTEAFF.

V usage is TRBV5-1 and J usage is TRBJ1-2, with a tentative D call TRBD1 (5 bases). CDR3 size: 16 residues. CDR1 SGHRS and CDR2 YFSETQ come from the germline V gene. The V end was cut by 1 base, the J end by 3 bases, with 16 bases between. This CDR3 reads CASSLLEGHFDYGYTF. The CDR3, as DNA: TGCGCCAGCAGCTTGCTCGAGGGGCATTTTGACTATGGCTACACCTTC.

The chain carries TRBV28 and TRBJ2-3, with D possibly being TRBD2 (6 bases). Germline CDR1 and CDR2: MDHEN and SYDVKM. This CDR3 contains 15 residues. V lost 2 bases to trimming and J lost 1 base, with 10 bases between them. The DNA for the CDR3 is TGTGCCAGCAGTTTAGGCGGGGCCCGCACAGATACGCAGTATTTT. Protein sequence: CASSLGGARTDTQYF. Looking up the rest from reference TRBV28 and TRBJ2-3 gives the full variable domain: DVKVTQSSRYLVKRTGEKVFLECVQDMDHENMFWYRQDPGLGLRLIYFSYDVKMKEKGDIPEGYSVSREKKERFSLILESASTNQTSMYLCASSLGGARTDTQYFGPGTRLTVL.

The chain employs TRBV4-3 and TRBJ2-1, with 9 bases identical to TRBD2. The J segment lost 10 bases and the V segment lost 5 bases, leaving 12 bases of the junction unmatched. This CDR3 is built from 15 residues. CDR1 LGHNA and CDR2 YSLEER come from the germline V gene. The CDR3 protein is CASSVAGVPLREQFF. The DNA for the CDR3 is TGCGCCAGCAGCGTAGCGGGAGTCCCCCTCCGGGAGCAGTTCTTC.

V is TRBV5-1 and J is TRBJ2-2; 7 bases agree with TRBD1. This CDR3 comprises 14 residues. The germline gives CDR1 SGHRS, CDR2 YFSETQ. J gave up 7 bases and V 4 bases, and 7 bases lay outside the gene matches. In nucleotides, the CDR3 is TGCGCCAGCAGCAACCGACAGGGTGACGGGGAGCTGTTTTTT. It is translated as CASSNRQGDGELFF.

The V call is TRBV28, the J call TRBJ2-7; TRBD1 matches 7 bases. V shed 6 bases, J shed 3 bases, and the junction held 5 bases outside the gene matches. CDR1 and CDR2 from the germline V gene are MDHEN and SYDVKM. The CDR3 totals 13 residues. The CDR3 protein is CASSPGQDYEQYF. The CDR3 nucleotides read TGTGCCAGCAGCCCAGGACAGGACTACGAGCAGTACTTC.

The V gene is TRBV7-2, the J gene TRBJ1-2; 8 bases fit TRBD1. With V trimmed by 4 bases and J by 5 bases, 6 bases remained unmatched. The CDR3 extends over 14 amino acids. The V gene's germline CDR1 is SGHTA and CDR2 FQGNSA. The CDR3 protein is CASSSDRADYGYTF. The CDR3 coding sequence is TGTGCCAGCAGCTCGGACAGGGCGGATTATGGCTACACCTTC.

CDR3 sequence: CASSLVTAGGKRTEQFF. The CDR3 DNA follows: TGTGCCAGCAGCTTAGTTACGGCGGGAGGAAAACGGACTGAGCAGTTCTTC. V and J are TRBV11-2 and TRBJ2-1; TRBD2 matches at 8 bases. V lost 1 base to trimming and J lost 9 bases; unmatched junction nucleotides: 14. The CDR3 is 17 amino acids. Germline V gives CDR1 SGHAT, CDR2 FQNNGV.

As concerns this clone: Within the sample, other DNA sequences also encode this same CDR3. CDR3 sequence reads: CASSPRTGDTGELFF. CDR3 sequence (DNA): TGCGCCAGCAGCCCAAGGACAGGGGACACCGGGGAGCTGTTTTTT. This chain joins TRBV5-1 and TRBJ2-2; 9 nucleotides align to TRBD1. CDR3 length: 15 residues. The germline gives CDR1 SGHRS, CDR2 YFSETQ. The V segment lost 4 bases and the J segment 3 bases; nucleotides outside the gene matches: 4.

The rearrangement links TRBV7-2 to TRBJ2-3; D unresolved. Germline V gives CDR1 SGHTA, CDR2 FQGNSA. V lost 6 bases and J lost 2, with 9 bases in between. The CDR3 length is 13 residues. CDR3 protein: CASRTFITDTQYF. The DNA for the CDR3 is TGTGCCAGCAGGACGTTTATCACAGATACGCAGTATTTT.

The chain employs TRBV6-8 and TRBJ2-7; D call uncertain. This CDR3 has 13 amino acids. The germline CDR1 and CDR2 sequences are MNHGY and SAAAGT. Deletions cut 6 bases from V and 3 bases from J, with 12 bases between. This CDR3 is CASRLGRNYEQYF. The DNA of the CDR3 is TGTGCCAGCAGACTCGGACGGAACTACGAGCAGTACTTC.

The table lists this clone with a count of one. The genes are TRBV19 and TRBJ1-5; D might be TRBD1 (5 bases). Trimming took off 10 bases at V and 3 bases at J, with 22 bases between the two ends. The germline V gene has CDR1 LNHDA and CDR2 SQIVND (reference sequence). This CDR3 is 16 amino acids long. The CDR3 nucleotides read TGTGCCACGAAGGATAGAGGGGCAGGGCTCAATCAGCCCCAGCATTTT. This sequence encodes CATKDRGAGLNQPQHF.

This clone was observed a handful of times. This chain joins TRBV19 and TRBJ2-1; D possibly uses TRBD1 or TRBD2 (5 bases each). The germline CDR1 and CDR2 sequences are LNHDA and SQIVND (reference sequence). The CDR3 is 15 residues long. Between the trimmed V and J ends, which lost 5 bases and 6 bases, there was a span of 17 bases. CDR3 nucleotide sequence: TGTGCCAGTAGTTTAGGACTGGGACCCTTCAATGAGCAGTTCTTC. It codes for CASSLGLGPFNEQFF.

The chain recombines TRBV30 with TRBJ2-5; weak D call: TRBD1 (5 bases). This CDR3 contains 13 residues. The germline V and J ends were trimmed by 7 bases and 0 bases, with 12 bases remaining between them. Germline loops: CDR1 GTSNPN, CDR2 SVGIG (reference sequence). The CDR3 loop reads CASAPDNQETQYF. CDR3 bases: TGTGCCTCCGCCCCGGACAACCAAGAGACCCAGTACTTC.

The J gene is TRBJ2-1, the V gene TRBV6-5, with 8 bases fitting TRBD2. The junction had 10 bases not matched to a gene; V was cut back by 6 bases and J by 6 bases. The CDR3 covers 15 residues. CDR1 and CDR2 from the germline V gene are MNHEY and SVGAGI. The CDR3 DNA reads as TGTGCCAGCAGGCTTAGCGGGGCCCGGCCCAATGAGCAGTTCTTC. The encoded protein is CASRLSGARPNEQFF.